In this sample, the clone carrying this T cell receptor (beta chain) turned up many times. The germline CDR1 and CDR2 sequences are SQVTM and ANQGSEA. The CDR3 has 13 amino acids. Unmatched junction bases numbered 9, after V lost 3 bases and J lost 10 bases. This specimen comes from a study of T-cell memory formation after mild COVID-19. TCRdb itself ran the 5' RACE reads through MiXCR, one entry per CDR3 protein. Of under 700,000 distinct CDR3 sequences listed, about a fifth are singletons. The sequence derives from an adult woman who had mild COVID-19 (a few samples of this study predate the infection). Cell type and time point are not known. Input material: PBMCs or a T cell subset sorted from them (not recorded which). The V call is TRBV29-1, the J call TRBJ2-3; 8 bases fit TRBD1. The CDR3 loop is CSVDPTGGLAQYF. CDR3 DNA: TGCAGCGTTGACCCCACAGGGGGATTAGCGCAGTATTTT.